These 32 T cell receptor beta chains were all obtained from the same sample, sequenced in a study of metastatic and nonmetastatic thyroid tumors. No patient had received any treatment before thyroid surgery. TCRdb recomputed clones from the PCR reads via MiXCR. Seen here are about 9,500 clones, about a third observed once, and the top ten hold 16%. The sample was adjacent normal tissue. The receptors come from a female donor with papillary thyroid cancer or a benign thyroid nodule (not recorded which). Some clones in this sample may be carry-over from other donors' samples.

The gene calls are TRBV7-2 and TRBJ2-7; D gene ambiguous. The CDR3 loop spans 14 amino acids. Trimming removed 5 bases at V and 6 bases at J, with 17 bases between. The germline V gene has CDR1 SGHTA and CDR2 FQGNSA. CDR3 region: CASSITPTFPEQYF. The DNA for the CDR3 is TGTGCCAGCAGCATAACCCCTACCTTCCCCGAGCAGTACTTC.

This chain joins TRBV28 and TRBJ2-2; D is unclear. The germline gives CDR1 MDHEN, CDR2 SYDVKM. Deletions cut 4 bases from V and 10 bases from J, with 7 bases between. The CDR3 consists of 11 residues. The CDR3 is CASSYSPELFF. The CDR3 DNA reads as TGTGCCAGCAGTTATAGTCCGGAGCTGTTTTTT.

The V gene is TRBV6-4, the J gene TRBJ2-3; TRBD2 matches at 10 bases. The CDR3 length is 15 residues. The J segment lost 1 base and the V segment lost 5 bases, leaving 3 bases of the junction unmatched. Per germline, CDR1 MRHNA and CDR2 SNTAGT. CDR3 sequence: CASSSGTSGTDTQYF. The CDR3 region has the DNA TGTGCCAGCAGTTCCGGGACTAGCGGCACAGATACGCAGTATTTT.

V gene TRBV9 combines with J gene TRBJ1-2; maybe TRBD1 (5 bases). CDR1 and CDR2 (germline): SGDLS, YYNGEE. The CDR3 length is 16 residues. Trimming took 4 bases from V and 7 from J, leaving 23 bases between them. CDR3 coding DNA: TGTGCCAGCAGCCTCCACAGGACCGAGCCGCCTGGTGGCTACACCTTC. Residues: CASSLHRTEPPGGYTF.

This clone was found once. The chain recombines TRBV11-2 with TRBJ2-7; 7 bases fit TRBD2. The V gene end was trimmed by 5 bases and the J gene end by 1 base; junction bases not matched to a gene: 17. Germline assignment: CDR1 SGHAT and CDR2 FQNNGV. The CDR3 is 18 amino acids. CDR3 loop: CASSQYRAIAGESYEQYF. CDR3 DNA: TGTGCCAGCAGCCAGTATCGGGCTATCGCGGGAGAATCCTACGAGCAGTACTTC. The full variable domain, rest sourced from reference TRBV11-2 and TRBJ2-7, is EAGVAQSPRYKIIEKRQSVAFWCNPISGHATLYWYQQILGQGPKLLIQFQNNGVVDDSQLPKDRFSAERLKGVDSTLKIQPAKLEDSAVYLCASSQYRAIAGESYEQYFGPGTRLTVT.

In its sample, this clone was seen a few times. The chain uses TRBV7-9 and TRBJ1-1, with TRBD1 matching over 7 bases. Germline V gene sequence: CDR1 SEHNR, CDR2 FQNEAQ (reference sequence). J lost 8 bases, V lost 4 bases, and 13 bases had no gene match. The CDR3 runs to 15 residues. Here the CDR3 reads CASSSRDSSTSEAFF. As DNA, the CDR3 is TGTGCCAGCAGCTCCAGGGACAGTTCAACCTCGGAAGCTTTCTTT. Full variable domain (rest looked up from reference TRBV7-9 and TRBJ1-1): DTGVSQNPRHKITKRGQNVTFRCDPISEHNRLYWYRQTLGQGPEFLTYFQNEAQLEKSRLLSDRFSAERPKGSFSTLEIQRTEQGDSAMYLCASSSRDSSTSEAFFGQGTRLTVV.

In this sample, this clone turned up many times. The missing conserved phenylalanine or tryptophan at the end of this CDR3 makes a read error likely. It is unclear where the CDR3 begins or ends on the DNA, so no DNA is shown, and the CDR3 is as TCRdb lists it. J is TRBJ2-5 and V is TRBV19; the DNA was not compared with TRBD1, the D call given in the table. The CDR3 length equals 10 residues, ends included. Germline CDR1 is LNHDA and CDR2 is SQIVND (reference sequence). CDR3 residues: CASSIGDRDR.

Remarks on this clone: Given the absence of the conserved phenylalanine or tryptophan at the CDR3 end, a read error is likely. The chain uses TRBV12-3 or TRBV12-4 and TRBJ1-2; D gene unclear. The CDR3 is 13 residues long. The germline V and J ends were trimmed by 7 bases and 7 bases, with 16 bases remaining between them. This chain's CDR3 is CASTVVGEGGYTL. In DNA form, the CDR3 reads TGTGCCAGCACGGTAGTCGGAGAGGGTGGCTACACCCTC.

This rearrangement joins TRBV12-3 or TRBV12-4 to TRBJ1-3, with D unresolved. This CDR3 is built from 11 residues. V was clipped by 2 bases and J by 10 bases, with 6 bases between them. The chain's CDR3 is CASSLMRTIYF. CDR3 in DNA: TGTGCCAGCAGTTTAATGCGGACCATATATTTT.

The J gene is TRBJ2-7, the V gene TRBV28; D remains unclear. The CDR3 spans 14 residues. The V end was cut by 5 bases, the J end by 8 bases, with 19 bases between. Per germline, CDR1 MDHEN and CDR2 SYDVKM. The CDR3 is CASSRPWSMGKQYF. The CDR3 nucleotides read TGTGCCAGCAGTCGCCCGTGGAGCATGGGGAAGCAGTACTTC.

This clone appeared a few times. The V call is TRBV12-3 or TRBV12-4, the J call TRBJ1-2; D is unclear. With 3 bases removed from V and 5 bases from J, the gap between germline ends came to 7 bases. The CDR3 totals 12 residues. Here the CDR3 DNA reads TGTGCCAGCAGTTTGGGCCCGTATGGCTACACCTTC. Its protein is CASSLGPYGYTF.

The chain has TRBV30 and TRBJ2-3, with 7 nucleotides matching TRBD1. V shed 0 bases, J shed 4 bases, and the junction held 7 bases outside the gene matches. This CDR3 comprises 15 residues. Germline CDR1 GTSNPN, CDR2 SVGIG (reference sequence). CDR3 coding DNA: TGTGCCTGGAGTGTACTGCGACAGGGAGCAGATACGCAGTATTTT. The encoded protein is CAWSVLRQGADTQYF.

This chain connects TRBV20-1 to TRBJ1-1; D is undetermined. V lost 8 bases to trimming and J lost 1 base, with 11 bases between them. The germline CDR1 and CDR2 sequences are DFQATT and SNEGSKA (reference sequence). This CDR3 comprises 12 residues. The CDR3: CSSPPRNTEAFF. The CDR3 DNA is TGCAGTTCCCCCCCCCGGAACACTGAAGCTTTCTTT.

The CDR3 DNA sequence: TGCAGTGCAAAAGCGGGGGTGAGCACAGATACGCAGTATTTT. Its translation is CSAKAGVSTDTQYF. The chain has TRBV20-1 and TRBJ2-3; 8 positions match TRBD2. This CDR3 region has 14 residues. Unmatched junction bases numbered 5, after V lost 6 bases and J lost 0 bases. Germline loops: CDR1 DFQATT, CDR2 SNEGSKA (reference sequence).

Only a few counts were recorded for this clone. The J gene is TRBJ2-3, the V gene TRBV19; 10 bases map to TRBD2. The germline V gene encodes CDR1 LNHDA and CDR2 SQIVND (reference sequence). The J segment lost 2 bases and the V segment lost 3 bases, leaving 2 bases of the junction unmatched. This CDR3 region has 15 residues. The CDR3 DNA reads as TGTGCCAGTAGTATTAGCGGGGGGATCACAGATACGCAGTATTTT. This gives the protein CASSISGGITDTQYF.

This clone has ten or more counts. CDR3 sequence: CASSSGGDSTDTQYF. The CDR3 DNA reads TGTGCCAGCAGCTCAGGGGGGGACTCGACAGATACGCAGTATTTT. This chain joins TRBV7-9 and TRBJ2-3; D could derive from TRBD1 or TRBD2 (7 bases each). Germline lookup yields CDR1 SEHNR and CDR2 FQNEAQ (reference sequence). V was pared by 4 bases and J by 3 bases, with 14 bases between. CDR3 length: 15 amino acids.

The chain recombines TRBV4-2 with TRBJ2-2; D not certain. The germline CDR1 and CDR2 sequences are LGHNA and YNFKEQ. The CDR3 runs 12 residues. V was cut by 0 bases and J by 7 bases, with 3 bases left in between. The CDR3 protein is CASSQDDGELFF. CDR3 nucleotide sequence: TGTGCCAGCAGCCAAGATGACGGGGAGCTGTTTTTT.

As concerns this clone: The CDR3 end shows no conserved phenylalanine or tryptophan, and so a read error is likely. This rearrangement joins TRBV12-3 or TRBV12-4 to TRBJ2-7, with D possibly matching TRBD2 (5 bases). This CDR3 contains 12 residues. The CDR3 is CDSSRTGYVQYY. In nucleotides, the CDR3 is TGTGACAGCAGTCGGACTGGCTACGTGCAGTACTAC.

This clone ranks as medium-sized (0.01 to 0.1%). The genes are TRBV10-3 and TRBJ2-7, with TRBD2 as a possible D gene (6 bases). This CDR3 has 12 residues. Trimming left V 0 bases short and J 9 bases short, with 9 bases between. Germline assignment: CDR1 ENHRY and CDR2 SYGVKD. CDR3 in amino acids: CAISESRDAQYF. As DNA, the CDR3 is TGTGCCATCAGTGAGTCGCGGGACGCGCAGTACTTC.

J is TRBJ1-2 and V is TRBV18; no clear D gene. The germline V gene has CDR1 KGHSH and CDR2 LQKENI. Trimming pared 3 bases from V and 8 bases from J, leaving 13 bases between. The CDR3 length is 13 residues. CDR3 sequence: CASSPPGRYGYTF. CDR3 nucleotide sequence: TGTGCCAGCTCACCGCCGGGAAGGTACGGCTACACCTTC.

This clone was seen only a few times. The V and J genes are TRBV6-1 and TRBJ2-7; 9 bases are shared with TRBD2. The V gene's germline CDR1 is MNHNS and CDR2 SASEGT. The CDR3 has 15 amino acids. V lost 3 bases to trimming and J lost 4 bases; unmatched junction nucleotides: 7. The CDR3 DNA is TGTGCCAGCAGTGAGATAGCGGGAGAGATATACGAGCAGTACTTC. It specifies CASSEIAGEIYEQYF.

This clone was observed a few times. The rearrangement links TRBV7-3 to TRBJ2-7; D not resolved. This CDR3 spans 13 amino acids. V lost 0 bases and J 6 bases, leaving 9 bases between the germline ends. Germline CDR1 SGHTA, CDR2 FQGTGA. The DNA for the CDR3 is TGTGCCAGCAGCTTAACCCCCTTAACCGAGCAGTACTTC. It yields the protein CASSLTPLTEQYF.

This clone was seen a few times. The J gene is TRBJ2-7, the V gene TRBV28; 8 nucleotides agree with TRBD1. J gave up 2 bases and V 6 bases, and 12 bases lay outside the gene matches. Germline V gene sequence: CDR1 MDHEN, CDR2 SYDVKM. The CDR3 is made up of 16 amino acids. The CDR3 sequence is CASSPWTGPGAYEQYF. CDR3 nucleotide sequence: TGTGCCAGCAGCCCTTGGACAGGGCCAGGTGCCTACGAGCAGTACTTC.

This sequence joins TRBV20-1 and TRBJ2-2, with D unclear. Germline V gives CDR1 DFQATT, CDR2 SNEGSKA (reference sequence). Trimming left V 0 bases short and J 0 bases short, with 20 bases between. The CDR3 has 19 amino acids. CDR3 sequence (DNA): TGCAGTGCTAGAGACCCCCATCAGCCCGGCCTCGCGAACACCGGGGAGCTGTTTTTT. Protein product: CSARDPHQPGLANTGELFF.

The CDR3 DNA is TGCGCCAGCAGTCCAGGGGGCGACGCAGATACGCAGTATTTT. Its translation is CASSPGGDADTQYF. The chain joins TRBV5-1 to TRBJ2-3; 8 nucleotides agree with TRBD1. CDR3 length: 14 amino acids. Germline V gene sequence: CDR1 SGHRS, CDR2 YFSETQ. The V gene end was trimmed by 5 bases and the J gene end by 4 bases; junction bases not matched to a gene: 6.

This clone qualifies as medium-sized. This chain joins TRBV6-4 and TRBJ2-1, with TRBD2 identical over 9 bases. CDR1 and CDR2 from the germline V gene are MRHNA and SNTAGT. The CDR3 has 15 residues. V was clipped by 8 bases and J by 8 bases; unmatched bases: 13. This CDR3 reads CASSKGASGIYEQFF. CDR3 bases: TGTGCCAGCTCTAAGGGGGCTAGCGGGATCTATGAGCAGTTCTTC.

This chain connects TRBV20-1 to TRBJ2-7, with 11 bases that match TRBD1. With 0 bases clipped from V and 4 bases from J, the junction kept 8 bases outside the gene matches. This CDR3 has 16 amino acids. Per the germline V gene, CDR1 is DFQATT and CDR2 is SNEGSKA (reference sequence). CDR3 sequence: CSAREPGTGGLYEQYF. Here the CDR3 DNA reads TGCAGTGCTAGAGAGCCCGGGACAGGGGGTTTGTACGAGCAGTACTTC.

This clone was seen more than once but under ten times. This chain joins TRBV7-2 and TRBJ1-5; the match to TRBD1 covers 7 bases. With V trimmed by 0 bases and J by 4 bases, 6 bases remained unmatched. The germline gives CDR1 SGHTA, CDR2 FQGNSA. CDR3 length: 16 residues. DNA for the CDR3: TGTGCCAGCAGCTTAGCTGTGACAGGGACAAATCAGCCCCAGCATTTT. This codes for CASSLAVTGTNQPQHF.

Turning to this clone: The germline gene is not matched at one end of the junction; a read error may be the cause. CDR3: CASSPSAGSSYNEHIF. CDR3 DNA: TGTGCCAGCAGCCCAAGCGCCGGGTCCTCCTACAATGAGCATATCTTC. This chain uses TRBV6-1 with TRBJ2-1; D is unclear. The CDR3 has 16 amino acids. Germline-derived CDR1 and CDR2 are MNHNS and SASEGT.

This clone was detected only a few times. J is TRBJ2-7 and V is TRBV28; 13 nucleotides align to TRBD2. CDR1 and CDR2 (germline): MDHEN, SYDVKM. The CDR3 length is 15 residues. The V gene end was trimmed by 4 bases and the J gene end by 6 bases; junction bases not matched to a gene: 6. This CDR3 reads CASSSGTSGKPEQYF. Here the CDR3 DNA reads TGTGCCAGCAGTTCCGGGACTAGCGGGAAGCCCGAGCAGTACTTC.

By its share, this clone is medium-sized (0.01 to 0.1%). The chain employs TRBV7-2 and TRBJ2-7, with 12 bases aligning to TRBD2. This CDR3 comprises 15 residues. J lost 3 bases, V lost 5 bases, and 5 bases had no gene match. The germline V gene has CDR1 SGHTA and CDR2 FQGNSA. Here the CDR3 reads CASSIGLAGIYEQYF. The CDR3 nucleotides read TGTGCCAGCAGCATCGGACTAGCGGGAATCTACGAGCAGTACTTC.

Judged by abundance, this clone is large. CDR3 protein: CASSAYLGDEQYF. The CDR3 nucleotides read TGTGCCAGCAGCGCGTACTTAGGGGACGAGCAGTACTTC. The rearrangement joins TRBV2 to TRBJ2-7; a possible D gene is TRBD1 (5 bases). The CDR3 extends over 13 amino acids. V was trimmed by 6 bases and J by 5 bases, leaving 14 bases between them. Germline V CDR1 and CDR2: SNHLY, FYNNEI.